These 28 T cell receptor beta chains originate from one sample sequenced in a study of blood T cell repertoires in COVID-19. TCRdb keeps only in-frame clones here, not all; method: immunoSEQ multiplex PCR. The sample lists roughly 200,000 clones, about 88% occurring once. The sequenced sample was peripheral blood. The receptors shown here come from a woman between 50 and 59 years old with COVID-19, enrolled during active disease.

The V and J genes are TRBV19 and TRBJ2-7, with TRBD1 identical over 12 bases. The CDR3 loop spans 15 amino acids. V shed 5 bases and J 4 bases; nucleotides not matched to a gene: 6. Germline V CDR1 and CDR2: LNHDA, SQIVND (reference sequence). This chain's CDR3 is CASSAGTGGNYEQYF. The CDR3, as DNA: TGTGCCAGTAGTGCCGGGACAGGGGGCAATTACGAGCAGTACTTC.

This clone occurred once. The gene calls are TRBV5-4 and TRBJ1-1; 8 bases map to TRBD1. The CDR3 runs to 15 residues. Germline V gives CDR1 SGHNT, CDR2 YYREEE (reference sequence). Trimming cost V 4 bases and J 0 bases; bases outside gene matches: 5. The CDR3: CASSRPTGVNTEAFF. CDR3 nucleotide sequence: TGTGCCAGCAGCCGGCCGACAGGGGTGAACACTGAAGCTTTCTTT.

J is TRBJ2-2 and V is TRBV24-1, with D tentatively TRBD2 (6 bases). Germline V gives CDR1 KGHDR, CDR2 SFDVKD. This CDR3 is 15 amino acids long. V lost 2 bases, J lost 4 bases, and 10 bases lay in between. The chain's CDR3 is CATSDSGTPTGELFF. In DNA, the CDR3 is TGTGCCACCAGTGATTCCGGGACTCCCACCGGGGAGCTGTTTTTT.

The J gene is TRBJ1-2, the V gene TRBV6-5; 7 positions match TRBD1. The CDR3 loop spans 14 amino acids. J lost 3 bases, V lost 10 bases, and 11 bases had no gene match. The V gene's germline CDR1 is MNHEY and CDR2 SVGAGI. In nucleotides, the CDR3 is TGTGCCACTACACTACCGGGACAGCACTATGGCTACACCTTC. It is translated as CATTLPGQHYGYTF.

This chain uses TRBV19 with TRBJ1-2, with 10 bases aligning to TRBD1. Looked up from germline, CDR1 is LNHDA and CDR2 is SQIVND (reference sequence). Trimming took 1 base from V and 6 from J; bases not matched to a gene: 11. This CDR3 has 17 amino acids. CDR3 nucleotides: TGTGCCAGTAGTATAGGAAGATTTGGGACAGGGGAAGATGGCTACACCTTC. It yields the protein CASSIGRFGTGEDGYTF. Complete variable domain (other parts from reference TRBV19 and TRBJ1-2): DGGITQSPKYLFRKEGQNVTLSCEQNLNHDAMYWYRQDPGQGLRLIYYSQIVNDFQKGDIAEGYSVSREKKESFPLTVTSAQKNPTAFYLCASSIGRFGTGEDGYTFGSGTRLTVV.

V usage is TRBV5-1 and J usage is TRBJ1-2, with D unclear. Germline assignment: CDR1 SGHRS and CDR2 YFSETQ. The CDR3 covers 13 residues. Trimming removed 0 bases at V and 10 bases at J, with 13 bases between. The CDR3 loop reads CASSLVPGADYTF. Written as DNA, the CDR3 is TGCGCCAGCAGCTTGGTACCGGGTGCCGACTACACCTTC.

The chain recombines TRBV11-3 with TRBJ2-3, with D possibly TRBD2 on 5 matching bases. The V end lost 4 bases, the J end lost 4 bases, and 9 bases lay between the germline ends. The CDR3 runs 13 residues. Germline values: CDR1 SGHNT, CDR2 YENEEA. CDR3 in amino acids: CASSSRRPDTQYF. The CDR3 nucleotides read TGTGCCAGCAGCTCCCGGAGGCCAGATACGCAGTATTTT.

The J gene is TRBJ1-6, the V gene TRBV7-2; tentative D call: TRBD1 (5 bases). Trimming stripped 1 base from V and 8 bases from J, with 12 bases between. The CDR3 loop spans 15 amino acids. Germline assignment: CDR1 SGHTA and CDR2 FQGNSA. The CDR3 protein is CASSLEGREDSPLHF. The CDR3 coding sequence is TGTGCCAGCAGCTTAGAGGGCAGGGAGGATTCACCCCTCCACTTT.

The CDR3 bases are TGTGCCAGCAGCCAAGAATTCTGGGGACACACCACAGATACGCAGTATTTT. Translating gives CASSQEFWGHTTDTQYF. The V gene is TRBV3-1 (or the pseudogene TRBV3-2), the J gene TRBJ2-3; D possibly corresponds to TRBD1 (6 bases). V dropped 0 bases and J dropped 2 bases, with 15 bases sitting between them. Germline CDR1 is LGHDT and CDR2 is YNNKEL (reference sequence). The CDR3 loop spans 17 amino acids.

This clone has only one observation. The rearrangement links TRBV19 to TRBJ1-2; TRBD1 aligns across 8 bases. Trimming removed 2 bases from V and 6 bases from J; junction bases left unmatched: 11. The CDR3 covers 16 residues. Looked up from germline, CDR1 is LNHDA and CDR2 is SQIVND (reference sequence). The chain's CDR3 is CASSIRTGTGSHGYTF. As DNA, the CDR3 is TGTGCCAGTAGTATAAGGACCGGGACAGGTAGTCATGGCTACACCTTC.

This CDR3 reads CASSLYRLARTDTQYF. For the CDR3, the DNA is TGTGCCAGCAGCTTGTACCGACTAGCGAGGACAGATACGCAGTATTTT. The chain is built from TRBV5-6 and TRBJ2-3, with 8 bases that match TRBD2. Germline CDR1 reads SGHDT; CDR2 reads YYEEEE. With V trimmed by 1 base and J by 3 bases, 7 bases remained unmatched. The length of the CDR3 is 16 residues.

The chain links TRBV13 to TRBJ2-5, with a weak D call TRBD2 (6 bases). The V gene lost 5 bases and the J gene lost 8 bases, with 12 bases spanning the gap. CDR3 length equals 12 residues. CDR1 and CDR2 from the germline V gene are PRHDT and FYEKMQ (reference sequence). Written as DNA, the CDR3 is TGTGCCAGCAGCCCTGGTAGCGGTACCCAGTACTTC. It codes for CASSPGSGTQYF.

CDR3 DNA sequence: TGCGCCAGCAGCTCGCGCCCCGGGGCAGATACGCAGTATTTT. Translating it yields CASSSRPGADTQYF. The chain links TRBV5-1 to TRBJ2-3; a possible D gene is TRBD2 (5 bases). V was trimmed by 3 bases and J by 4 bases, leaving 12 bases between them. Per the germline V gene, CDR1 is SGHRS and CDR2 is YFSETQ. The CDR3 is made up of 14 amino acids.

J is TRBJ1-2 and V is TRBV11-2; D unclear. The germline V gene encodes CDR1 SGHAT and CDR2 FQNNGV. The CDR3 spans 11 residues. Trimming took 6 bases from V and 7 from J, leaving 9 bases between them. The CDR3 DNA is TGTGCCAGCAGTGGCCGGGGTGGCTACACCTTC. It translates to CASSGRGGYTF.

This clone was recorded once. This chain joins TRBV5-8 and TRBJ1-4; a weak D match, TRBD1 (5 bases). The germline gives CDR1 SGHTS, CDR2 YDEGEE. This CDR3 has 11 amino acids. Trimming cost V 1 base and J 16 bases, with 11 bases left between them. In nucleotides, the CDR3 is TGTGCCAGCAGCTTGCGGAGGGGTCGGTTTTTT. Its protein is CASSLRRGRFF.

The rearrangement uses TRBV7-3 and TRBJ2-2, with 9 bases fitting TRBD1. CDR3 length: 16 amino acids. Germline V gene lookup returns CDR1 SGHTA and CDR2 FQGTGA. J was trimmed by 3 bases and V by 1 base; bases with no gene match: 3. CDR3 sequence: CASSLRGQGYTGELFF. CDR3 DNA: TGTGCCAGCAGCTTAAGAGGACAGGGGTACACCGGGGAGCTGTTTTTT.

The chain couples TRBV28 to TRBJ2-5, with D tentatively TRBD1 (6 bases). V lost 2 bases and J lost 10, with 17 bases in between. Germline assignment: CDR1 MDHEN and CDR2 SYDVKM. The CDR3 has 14 residues. CDR3 nucleotides: TGTGCCAGCAGTTTAAGGGCAGGGGAAGTGGTCCAGTACTTC. Translation gives CASSLRAGEVVQYF.

This chain connects TRBV5-5 to TRBJ1-2; D might be TRBD1 (6 bases). The germline gives CDR1 SGHKS, CDR2 YYEKEE (reference sequence). The CDR3 has 14 amino acids. Trimming took off 1 base at V and 8 bases at J, with 15 bases between the two ends. DNA of the CDR3: TGTGCCAGCAGCTTGATGTCACAGGGTAGCGGCTACACCTTC. Translated: CASSLMSQGSGYTF.

A note on this clone: The sample contains more than one DNA sequence encoding this CDR3. V gene TRBV5-1 combines with J gene TRBJ2-3, with D perhaps matching TRBD1 (6 bases). Looked up from germline, CDR1 is SGHRS and CDR2 is YFSETQ. The CDR3 consists of 15 residues. V was cut by 7 bases and J by 0 bases, with 15 bases left in between. The chain's CDR3 is CASSPGGLSTDTQYF. CDR3 DNA sequence: TGCGCCAGCTCCCCTGGGGGCTTAAGCACAGATACGCAGTATTTT.

The chain's CDR3 is CASKFRDRALRETQYF. CDR3 nucleotide sequence: TGCGCCAGCAAATTCCGGGACAGGGCCCTACGGGAGACCCAGTACTTC. The rearrangement joins TRBV10-1 to TRBJ2-5; 9 bases align to TRBD1. CDR1 is WNHNN, CDR2 SYGVQD, per germline (reference sequence). CDR3 length equals 16 residues. Trimming cost V 7 bases and J 5 bases; bases outside gene matches: 14.

This clone appeared once. The chain links TRBV20-1 to TRBJ1-5; TRBD1 agrees at 7 bases. Losses at the gene ends were 3 bases for V and 0 bases for J; bases not matched to a gene: 5. The CDR3 covers 15 residues. Germline CDR1 is DFQATT and CDR2 is SNEGSKA (reference sequence). The CDR3 is CSASKRGLSNQPQHF. The DNA for the CDR3 is TGCAGTGCTAGTAAGAGGGGGCTTAGCAATCAGCCCCAGCATTTT.

V is TRBV4-1 and J is TRBJ2-3; TRBD1 aligns across 7 bases. Trimming at V came to 3 bases and at J to 2 bases, leaving 5 bases not matched to a gene. The CDR3 totals 15 residues. In germline, CDR1 is MGHRA, CDR2 YSYEKL. The CDR3 region is CASSHTRGLTDTQYF. Written as DNA, the CDR3 is TGCGCCAGCAGCCATACGAGGGGGCTCACAGATACGCAGTATTTT.

The genes are TRBV7-2 and TRBJ2-7, with D possibly TRBD1 on 6 matching bases. Germline CDR1 and CDR2: SGHTA and FQGNSA. The CDR3 totals 13 residues. V shed 5 bases and J shed 3 bases, with 11 bases lying between them. The CDR3 region has the DNA TGTGCCAGCAGCCCGGGACACTTCTACGAGCAGTACGTC. The encoded protein is CASSPGHFYEQYV.

The chain links TRBV2 to TRBJ1-5; no clear D. This CDR3 has 13 amino acids. The germline V gene has CDR1 SNHLY and CDR2 FYNNEI. Deletions cut 9 bases from V and 5 bases from J, with 14 bases between. The CDR3 spells CASNAVQYQPQHF. In DNA form, the CDR3 reads TGTGCCAGTAACGCGGTTCAGTATCAGCCCCAGCATTTT.

The V and J genes are TRBV16 and TRBJ2-3; D ambiguous. Per the germline V gene, CDR1 is KGHSY and CDR2 is FQNENV. V lost 0 bases and J lost 6, with 10 bases in between. This CDR3 has 14 amino acids. The CDR3: CASSQSVSGDTQYF. In DNA form, the CDR3 reads TGTGCCAGCAGCCAATCGGTTTCCGGGGATACGCAGTATTTT.

V usage is TRBV7-3 and J usage is TRBJ2-3, with D perhaps matching TRBD2 (6 bases). The CDR3 totals 16 residues. Germline lookup yields CDR1 SGHTA and CDR2 FQGTGA. Trimming took off 1 base at V and 3 bases at J, with 14 bases between the two ends. The DNA of the CDR3 is TGTGCCAGCAGCTTAAGTCTTGGAGGGGTAACAGATACGCAGTATTTT. Its protein product is CASSLSLGGVTDTQYF.

This chain uses TRBV7-8 with TRBJ2-2; TRBD2 is a possible D gene (6 bases). V was shortened by 5 bases and J by 0 bases, with 16 bases between the two germline ends. CDR1 is SGHVS, CDR2 FQNEAQ, per germline. CDR3 length equals 17 residues. CDR3 sequence: CASSPLRGLSNTGELFF. The CDR3 DNA follows: TGTGCCAGCAGCCCCCTAAGGGGACTCTCGAACACCGGGGAGCTGTTTTTT.

A single count supports this clone. The chain has TRBV15 and TRBJ2-7; 7 bases align to TRBD1. Germline CDR1 and CDR2: LNHNV and YYDKDF (reference sequence). After removal of 3 bases from V and 2 bases from J, the junction contained 10 bases not matched to a gene. The CDR3 runs to 16 residues. Here the CDR3 DNA reads TGTGCCACCAGCAGGGCACTTCAGACAGGGACCTACGAGCAGTACTTC. As protein: CATSRALQTGTYEQYF.